This T cell receptor (beta chain) is drawn from a study of T-cell memory formation after mild COVID-19. UMIs and sample barcodes were carried by the TCR alpha and TCR beta cDNA libraries that 5'RACE produced using constant-segment primers. TCRdb reanalysed the 5' RACE reads using MiXCR and keeps one entry per CDR3 protein. The sample consists of approximately 51,000 distinct CDR3 sequences, approximately 9% of them appearing once. Study-level points and caveats: Later expanders leaned CD4+, whereas day 15 to 85 contracting clones were balanced CD4/CD8.

This clonotype has ten or more counts. Antigen unknown. The sequence was collected from an adult woman who had mild COVID-19 (a few samples of this study predate the infection). Cell type and time point are not known. The source material was PBMCs or a T cell subset sorted from them (not recorded which).

The CDR3 DNA sequence: TGCAGTGCCAAGACTAGCGGGAGCACGACAGTTACAGATACGCAGTATTTT. Encoded protein: CSAKTSGSTTVTDTQYF. The chain carries TRBV20-1 and TRBJ2-3; 12 bases are a match to TRBD2. Germline lookup yields CDR1 DFQATT and CDR2 SNEGSKA (reference sequence). CDR3 length equals 17 residues. V trimming: 6 bases; J trimming: 3 bases; junction bases outside the gene matches: 13.